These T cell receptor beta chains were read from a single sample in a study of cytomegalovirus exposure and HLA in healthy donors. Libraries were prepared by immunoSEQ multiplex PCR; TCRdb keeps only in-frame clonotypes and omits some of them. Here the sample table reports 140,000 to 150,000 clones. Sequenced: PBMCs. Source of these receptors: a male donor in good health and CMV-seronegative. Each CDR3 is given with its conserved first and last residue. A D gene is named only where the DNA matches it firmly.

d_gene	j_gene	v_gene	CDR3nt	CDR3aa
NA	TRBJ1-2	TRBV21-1	TGTGCCAGCAGCAAAGCGGACAGGAGTAACTATGGCTACACCTTC	CASSKADRSNYGYTF
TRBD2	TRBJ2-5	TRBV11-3	TGTGCCAGCAGCTCCGGACTAGCGGGAATATCGGAGACCCAGTACTTC	CASSSGLAGISETQYF
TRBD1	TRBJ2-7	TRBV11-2	TGTGCCAGCAGCTTCGGACAGGGCTACGAGCAGTACTTC	CASSFGQGYEQYF
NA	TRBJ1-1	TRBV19	TGTGCCAGTAGTTTTCAGGGCACTGAAGCTTTCTTT	CASSFQGTEAFF
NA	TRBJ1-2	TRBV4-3	TGCGCCAGCAGCCAAGATCGGCCGGGGGCAGGGAGGGGGGATGGCTACACCTTC	CASSQDRPGAGRGDGYTF
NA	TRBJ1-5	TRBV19	TGTGCCAGTACTAGTCGGGGAGGGGATCAGCCCCAGCATTTT	CASTSRGGDQPQHF
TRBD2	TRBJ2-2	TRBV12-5	TGTGCTAGTGGTTCGAGCGGGAGAAGTACCGGGGAGCTGTTTTTT	CASGSSGRSTGELFF
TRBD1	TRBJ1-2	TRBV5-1	TGCGCCAGCAGCCCTTCGACAGGGGGCGCAGGAGGCTACACCTTC	CASSPSTGGAGGYTF
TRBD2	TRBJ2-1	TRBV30	TGTGCCTGGGACCCGGGACTAGCGGGGGGGACTGAGCAGTTCTTC	CAWDPGLAGGTEQFF
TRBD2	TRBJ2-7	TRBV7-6	TGTGCCAGCAGCATCCGGGATTCTTCGGGGGGGGAGCAGTACTTC	CASSIRDSSGGEQYF
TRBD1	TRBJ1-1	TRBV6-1	TGTGCCAGCAGTGAAGTAGGAGGGGGCCGAGGGGGCACTGAAGCTTTCTTT	CASSEVGGGRGGTEAFF
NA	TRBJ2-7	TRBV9	TGTGCCAGCAGCAGCAACCCGGGCTACGAGCAGTACTTC	CASSSNPGYEQYF
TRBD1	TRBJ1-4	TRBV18	TGTGCCAGCTCACCGGGACAGGGGAATGAAAAACTGTTTTTT	CASSPGQGNEKLFF
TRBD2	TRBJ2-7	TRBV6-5	TGTGCCAGCACCGCAGCGGGGGGGAGCTCCTACGAGCAGTACTTC	CASTAAGGSSYEQYF
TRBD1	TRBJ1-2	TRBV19	TGTGCCAGTAGTATCGACAGGGGGCTTCGTTATGGCTACACCTTC	CASSIDRGLRYGYTF
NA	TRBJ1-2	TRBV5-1	TGCGCCAGCAGCTTGGACTTCTATGGCTACACCTTC	CASSLDFYGYTF
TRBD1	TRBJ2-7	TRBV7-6	TGTGCCAGCAGCTTATGGACAGGGGGCCACGAGCAGTACTTC	CASSLWTGGHEQYF
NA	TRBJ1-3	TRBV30	TGTGCTTCACCCAGGACGGGATCAGGAAACACCATATATTTT	CASPRTGSGNTIYF
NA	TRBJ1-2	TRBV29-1	TGCAGCGGCCGAACAGCTACTAACTATGGCTACACCTTC	CSGRTATNYGYTF
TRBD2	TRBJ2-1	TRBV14	TGTGCCAGCAGCCTCGGGAGCAGGGTGAGCGGGGGGTCCAATGAGCAGTTCTTC	CASSLGSRVSGGSNEQFF
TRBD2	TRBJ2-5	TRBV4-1	TGCGCCAGCAGCCCGGGAGGGTGGACCCAAGAGACCCAGTACTTC	CASSPGGWTQETQYF
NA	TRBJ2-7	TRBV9	TGTGCCAGCAGCGTGAGTGGGAGAGCCTACGAGCAGTACTTC	CASSVSGRAYEQYF
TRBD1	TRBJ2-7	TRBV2	TGTGCCAGCTACTCCGGGACAGGGTCGAACGAGCAGTACTTC	CASYSGTGSNEQYF
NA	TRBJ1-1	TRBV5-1	TGCGCCAGCAGGTTCCAATCGGACACTGAAGCTTTCTTT	CASRFQSDTEAFF
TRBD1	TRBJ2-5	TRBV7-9	TGTGCCAGCAGCCCTGGACAGGGTAGGGGAGAGACCCAGTACTTC	CASSPGQGRGETQYF
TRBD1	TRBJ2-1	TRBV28	TGTGCCAGCAGCCGGACAGGGTCAGGAAATGAGCAGTTCTTC	CASSRTGSGNEQFF
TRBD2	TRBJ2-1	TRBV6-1	TGTGCCAGCAGTGAAGCGCAAGGGAGGGGCGAGCAGTTCTTC	CASSEAQGRGEQFF
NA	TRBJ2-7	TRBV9	TGTGCCAGCAGCCCCGGGAACCGGGTTTCCTACGAGCAGTACTTC	CASSPGNRVSYEQYF
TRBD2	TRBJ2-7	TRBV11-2	TGTGCCAGCAGCAAAGCGCGTCTAGCGGGGGGACTCTACGAGCAGTACTTC	CASSKARLAGGLYEQYF
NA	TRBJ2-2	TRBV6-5	TGTGCCAGCAGTTACTTGAATACGGGAACCGGGGAGCTGTTTTTT	CASSYLNTGTGELFF
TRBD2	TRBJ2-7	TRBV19	TGTGCCAGTAGTTCCTATAGCGGGAGGGCCTCCTTTGCCTACGAGCAGTACTTC	CASSSYSGRASFAYEQYF
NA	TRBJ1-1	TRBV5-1	TGCGCCAGCAGCTTGGTAGTTCGGGGGGCCACTGAAGCTTTCTTT	CASSLVVRGATEAFF
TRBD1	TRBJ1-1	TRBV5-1	TGCGCCAGCAGCCGGGCGACAGGGGCGTTGGACACTGAAGCTTTCTTT	CASSRATGALDTEAFF
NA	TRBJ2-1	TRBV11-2	TGTGCCAGCAGCTTAGGGGTCCTTGCTAGCAGCCCTTACAATGAGCAGTTCTTC	CASSLGVLASSPYNEQFF
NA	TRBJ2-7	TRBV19	TGTGCCAGTAGCCTCACAGGGACCTACGAGCAGTACTTC	CASSLTGTYEQYF
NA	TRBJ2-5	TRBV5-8	TGTGCCAGCAGCTTGGCCCAGTTCGGGAATGGAGAGACCCAGTACTTC	CASSLAQFGNGETQYF
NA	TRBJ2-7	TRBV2	TGTGCCAGCAGCCTTTGGACAGTCAGCTCCTACGAGCAGTACTTC	CASSLWTVSSYEQYF
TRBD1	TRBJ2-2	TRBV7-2	TGTGCCAGCAGCTTAAGACAGGGGATCCACGGGGAGCTGTTTTTT	CASSLRQGIHGELFF
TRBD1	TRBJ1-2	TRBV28	TGTGCCAGCAGTCGGGGACAGGGATCCCTCTCGGATGGCTACACCTTC	CASSRGQGSLSDGYTF
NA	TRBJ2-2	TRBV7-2	TGTGCCAGCAGCTCCTTTCCCAACACCGGGGAGCTGTTTTTT	CASSSFPNTGELFF
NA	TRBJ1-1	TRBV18	TGTGCCAGCTCACCGTTGCCCGGTGACACTGAAGCTTTCTTT	CASSPLPGDTEAFF
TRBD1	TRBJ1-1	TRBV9	TGTGCCAGCAGCGTGACAGGGAACGAAAACACTGAAGCTTTCTTT	CASSVTGNENTEAFF
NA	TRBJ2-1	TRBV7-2	TGTGCCAGCAGCTTAGCCCGGAGGGATGAGCAGTTCTTC	CASSLARRDEQFF